This TCR beta chain was captured by sequencing in a study of blood T cell repertoires in COVID-19. Study information: The study drew acute and convalescent COVID-19 samples from the United States, Italy and Spain. T cells, B-cell-depleted T cells, or PBMCs provided the cDNA or gDNA that served as material.

Allocation to cohorts depended on clinical history reported by the participants. With 6 bases removed from V and 4 bases from J, the gap between germline ends came to 10 bases. The V gene's germline CDR1 is SGHNT and CDR2 YENEEA. CDR3 length: 12 residues. TCRdb's table, derived via immunoSEQ multiplex PCR, lists solely in-frame clones and lacks some. Counted here are around 310,000 clones, 89% occurring once; the ten biggest clones make up roughly 8.9%. The rearrangement links TRBV11-3 to TRBJ2-7; perhaps TRBD1 as D (6 bases). The clonotype was recovered from a woman aged 40 to 50 who had recovered from COVID-19. The sample consisted of PBMCs or T cells enriched from blood (not recorded which). CDR3 DNA: TGTGCCAGCAGTCTCACAGGGTACGAGCAGTACTTC. It yields the protein CASSLTGYEQYF. The whole variable domain, filled in from reference TRBV11-3 and TRBJ2-7, reads EAGVVQSPRYKIIEKKQPVAFWCNPISGHNTLYWYLQNLGQGPELLIRYENEEAVDDSQLPKDRFSAERLKGVDSTLKIQPAELGDSAVYLCASSLTGYEQYFGPGTRLTVT.